This T cell receptor (beta chain) was profiled in a study of CD8+CD57+ T cells in acquired aplastic anemia. Study details: Quantities of DNA derived from sorted CD4+ and CD8+ cells averaged 3.2 ug. As sequenced from healthy donors, CD4+ cells averaged roughly 10 million reads.

This CDR3 comprises 14 residues. Germline values: CDR1 MGHDK, CDR2 SYGVNS. Trimming took off 5 bases at V and 2 bases at J, with 11 bases between the two ends. Genomic DNA acted as the template from which TCR beta VDJ combination and CDR3 sequence profiling were carried out. MiXCR was run by TCRdb on the reads, yielding one entry per CDR3 protein. The sample has approximately 99,000 distinct CDR3 sequences, approximately 48% seen once. In the case of this clonotype: As yet, its antigen is unknown.

The study's findings and limits: Around 30 sequences, all CD8+ CDR3, were shared between patients and controls.

The genes are TRBV25-1 and TRBJ2-3; D is perhaps TRBD2 (6 bases). The sequenced sample consisted of sorted CD4+, CD8+, or CD8+CD57+ T cells (not recorded which) from PBMCs. This TCR was sampled from a human donor in good health, serving as a control. This CDR3 is CASSLGSNTDTQYF. As DNA, the CDR3 is TGTGCCAGCAGTCTCGGGAGTAACACAGATACGCAGTATTTT.